The 5 T cell receptor beta chains presented below share a single source sample, sequenced in a study of shared clonotypes between healthy human individuals. CD8 cells classed as naive were CD45RO-negative and positively selected for CCR7, excluding terminally differentiated effector memory CD45RA+ cells. Sequencing was performed with immunoSEQ multiplex PCR; in TCRdb, only in-frame clones are kept and a portion is missing. Among about 590,000 clones listed, around 95% were seen once. The sequenced material came from naive CD8+ T cells sorted from blood. These receptors all come from a woman younger than 45 in good health.

J is TRBJ1-6 and V is TRBV7-9; 11 bases line up with TRBD1. The J segment lost 7 bases and the V segment lost 0 bases, leaving 8 bases of the junction unmatched. CDR3 size: 18 residues. Germline V gene sequence: CDR1 SEHNR, CDR2 FQNEAQ (reference sequence). This CDR3 is CASSLAGYGDRGNSPLHF. CDR3 in DNA: TGTGCCAGCAGCTTAGCGGGATATGGGGACAGGGGGAATTCACCCCTCCACTTT.

The chain combines TRBV5-6 with TRBJ1-1, with D possibly being TRBD1 (5 bases). Per the germline V gene, CDR1 is SGHDT and CDR2 is YYEEEE. V was cut by 4 bases and J by 4 bases, with 20 bases left in between. CDR3 length equals 16 residues. The CDR3 region has the DNA TGTGCCAGCAGCAAACCCACTAGTCAGGGATTCACTGAAGCTTTCTTT. Translated, it gives CASSKPTSQGFTEAFF. The complete variable domain, with remaining parts taken from reference TRBV5-6 and TRBJ1-1, reads DAGVTQSPTHLIKTRGQQVTLRCSPKSGHDTVSWYQQALGQGPQFIFQYYEEEERQRGNFPDRFSGHQFPNYSSELNVNALLLGDSALYLCASSKPTSQGFTEAFFGQGTRLTVV.

This chain joins TRBV2 and TRBJ2-6; 8 nucleotides align to TRBD2. The CDR3 contains 17 residues. Germline V gene lookup returns CDR1 SNHLY and CDR2 FYNNEI. V gave up 8 bases and J gave up 0 bases; unmatched junction bases: 9. The CDR3 DNA follows: TGTGCCAGCCAGCGGGGGCCCCCAAGCTCTGGGGCCAACGTCCTGACTTTC. It translates to CASQRGPPSSGANVLTF.

This clone was seen only once. The chain joins TRBV7-2 to TRBJ2-7; weak D call: TRBD2 (6 bases). The V end lost 5 bases, the J end lost 6 bases, and 14 bases lay between the germline ends. Germline V lookup: CDR1 SGHTA, CDR2 FQGNSA. The CDR3 runs 13 residues. The CDR3, as DNA: TGTGCCAGCAGCCCGGGACTTTCGGGCGAGCAGTACTTC. As protein: CASSPGLSGEQYF.

V and J are TRBV2 and TRBJ2-1; 8 bases agree with TRBD2. The CDR3 is made up of 19 amino acids. The junction had 19 bases not matched to a gene; V was cut back by 1 base and J by 8 bases. The V gene's germline CDR1 is SNHLY and CDR2 FYNNEI. CDR3 bases: TGTGCCAGCAGTGAAGGGGGGTACACTAGCGGCCCCCAATGGGATGAGCAGTTCTTC. This gives the protein CASSEGGYTSGPQWDEQFF.